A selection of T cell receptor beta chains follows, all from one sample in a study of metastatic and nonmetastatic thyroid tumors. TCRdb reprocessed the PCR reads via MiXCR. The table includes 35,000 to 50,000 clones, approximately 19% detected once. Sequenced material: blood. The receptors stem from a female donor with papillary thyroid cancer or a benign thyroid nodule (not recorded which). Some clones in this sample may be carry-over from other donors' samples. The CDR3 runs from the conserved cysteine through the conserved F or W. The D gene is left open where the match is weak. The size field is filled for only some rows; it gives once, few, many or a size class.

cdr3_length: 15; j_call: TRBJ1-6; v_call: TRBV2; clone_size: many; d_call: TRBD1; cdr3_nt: TGTGCCAGCAGCAGAGACAGGGGGCTGGATTCACCCCTCCACTTT; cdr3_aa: CASSRDRGLDSPLHF
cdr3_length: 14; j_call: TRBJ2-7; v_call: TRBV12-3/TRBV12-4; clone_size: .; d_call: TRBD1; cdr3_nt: TGTGCCAGCATCCAGGGACAGGGTGTCTACGAGCAGTACTTC; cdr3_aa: CASIQGQGVYEQYF
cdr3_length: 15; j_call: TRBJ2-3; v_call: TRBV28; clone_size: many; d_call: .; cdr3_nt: TGTGCCAGCAGTTCCAGTTGGGATAGCACAGATACGCAGTATTTT; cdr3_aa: CASSSSWDSTDTQYF
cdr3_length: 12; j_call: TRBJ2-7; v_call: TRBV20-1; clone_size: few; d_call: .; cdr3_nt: TGCAGTGCTAGAGATCAAAGTATTGTCCCGTACTTC; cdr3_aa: CSARDQSIVPYF
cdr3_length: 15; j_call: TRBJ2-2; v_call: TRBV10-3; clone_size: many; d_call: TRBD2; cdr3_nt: TGTGCCATCAGTGAGTCCGGGAGGACCACCGGGGAGCTGTTTTTT; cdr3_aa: CAISESGRTTGELFF
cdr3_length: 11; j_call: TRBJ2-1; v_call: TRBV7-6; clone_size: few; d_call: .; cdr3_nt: TGTGCCAGCAGCCCAGGGGGGGAGCAGTTCTTC; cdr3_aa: CASSPGGEQFF
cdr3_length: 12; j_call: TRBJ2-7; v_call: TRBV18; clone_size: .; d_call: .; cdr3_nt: TGTGCCAGCTCAGAGGGTGGCTACGAGCAGTACTTC; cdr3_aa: CASSEGGYEQYF
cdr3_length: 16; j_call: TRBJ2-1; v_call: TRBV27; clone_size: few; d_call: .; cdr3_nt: TGTGCCAGCAGTTTAGGCCGCACCTCAATCGGAGATGAGCAGTTCTTC; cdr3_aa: CASSLGRTSIGDEQFF
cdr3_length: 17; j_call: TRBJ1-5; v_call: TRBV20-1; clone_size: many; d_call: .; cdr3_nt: TGCAGTGCTAGGGATTTTTGGGAAAACTCGGACCATCAGCCCCAGCATTTT; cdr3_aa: CSARDFWENSDHQPQHF
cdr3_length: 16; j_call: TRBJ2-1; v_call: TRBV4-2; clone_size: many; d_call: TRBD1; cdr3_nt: TGTGCCAGCAGCCAAGATTACAGACAGGGGGAGGGCGAGCAGTTCTTC; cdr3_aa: CASSQDYRQGEGEQFF
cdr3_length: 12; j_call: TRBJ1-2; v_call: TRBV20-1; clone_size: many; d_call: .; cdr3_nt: TGCAGTGGGACGGGGGGGAACTATGGCTACACCTTC; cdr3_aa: CSGTGGNYGYTF
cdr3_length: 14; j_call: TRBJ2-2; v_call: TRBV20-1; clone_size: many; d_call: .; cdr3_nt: TGCAGTGCTAGAAGGCCCTGGGTCACCGGGGAGCTGTTTTTT; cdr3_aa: CSARRPWVTGELFF
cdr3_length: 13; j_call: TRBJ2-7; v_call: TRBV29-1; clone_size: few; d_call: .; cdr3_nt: TGCGGAGTTGAGGGGGGTCTTGGGTACGAGCAGTACTTC; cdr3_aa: CGVEGGLGYEQYF
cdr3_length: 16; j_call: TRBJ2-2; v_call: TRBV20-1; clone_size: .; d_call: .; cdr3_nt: TGCAGTGCTAGAGATCCGCGGCGGGAGAACACCGGGGAGCTGTTTTTT; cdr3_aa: CSARDPRRENTGELFF
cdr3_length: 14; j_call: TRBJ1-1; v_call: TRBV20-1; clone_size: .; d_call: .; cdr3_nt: TGCAGTGCTAGAGATCTCGGCCGAGCCACTGAAGCTTTCTTT; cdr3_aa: CSARDLGRATEAFF
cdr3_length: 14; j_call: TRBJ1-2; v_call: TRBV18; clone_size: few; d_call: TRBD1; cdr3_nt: TGTGCCAGCTCACCAGGACAGGTTTTTTATGGCTACACCTTC; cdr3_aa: CASSPGQVFYGYTF
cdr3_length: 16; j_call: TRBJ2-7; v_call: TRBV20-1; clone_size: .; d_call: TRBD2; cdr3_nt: TGCAGTGCTAGTGGGACTAGCGCGATAGATTTCTACGAGCAGTACTTC; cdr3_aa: CSASGTSAIDFYEQYF
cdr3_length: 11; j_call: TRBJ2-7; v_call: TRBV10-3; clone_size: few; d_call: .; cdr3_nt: TGTGCCATCCGCCAGAACTACGAGCAGTACTTC; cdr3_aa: CAIRQNYEQYF
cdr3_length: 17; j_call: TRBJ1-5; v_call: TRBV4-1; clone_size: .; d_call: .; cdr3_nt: TGCGCCAGCAGCCAAGGGGGTCAGCGGGCTCAATTTCATCCCCAGAATTTT; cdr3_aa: CASSQGGQRAQFHPQNF
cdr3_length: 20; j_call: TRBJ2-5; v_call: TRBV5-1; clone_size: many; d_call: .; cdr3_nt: TGCGCCAGCAGCTTACCCACGGACCTCCGTGTGGGATCCAGGTGGGAGACCCAGTACTTC; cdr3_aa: CASSLPTDLRVGSRWETQYF
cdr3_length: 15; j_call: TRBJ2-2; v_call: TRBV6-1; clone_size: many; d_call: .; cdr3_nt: TGTGCCAGAGGCCAGGGACACACAAACACCGGGGAGCTGTTTTTT; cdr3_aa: CARGQGHTNTGELFF
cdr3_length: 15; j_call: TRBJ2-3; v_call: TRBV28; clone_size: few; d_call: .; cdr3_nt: TGTGCCAGCAGTTCCACAGGGGAGGACACAGATACGCAGTATTTT; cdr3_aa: CASSSTGEDTDTQYF
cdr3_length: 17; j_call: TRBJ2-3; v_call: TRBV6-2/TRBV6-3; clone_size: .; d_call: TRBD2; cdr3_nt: TGTGCCAGCAGTTACCTAGCGGTGCTATCCGGCACAGATACGCAGTATTTT; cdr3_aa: CASSYLAVLSGTDTQYF
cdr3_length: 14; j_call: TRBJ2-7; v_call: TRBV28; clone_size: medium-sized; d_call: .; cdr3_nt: TGTGCCAGCAGTTTTCCAGGACAGTCCTACGAGCAGTACTTC; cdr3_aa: CASSFPGQSYEQYF
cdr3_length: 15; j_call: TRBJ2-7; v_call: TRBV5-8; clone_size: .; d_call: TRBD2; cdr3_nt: TGTGCCAGCAGGCAGACTAGCCGGAGTCCCTACGAGCAGTACTTC; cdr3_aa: CASRQTSRSPYEQYF
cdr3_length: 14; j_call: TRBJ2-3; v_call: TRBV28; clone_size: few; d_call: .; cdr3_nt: TGTGTCAGCAGTACAGGGTGCTTCACAGATACGCAGTATTTT; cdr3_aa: CVSSTGCFTDTQYF
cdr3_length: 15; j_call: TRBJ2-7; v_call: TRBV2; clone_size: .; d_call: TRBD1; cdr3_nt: TGTGCCAGCAGTTACCCGGGACAGGGCCCCTACGAGCAGTACTTC; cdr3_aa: CASSYPGQGPYEQYF
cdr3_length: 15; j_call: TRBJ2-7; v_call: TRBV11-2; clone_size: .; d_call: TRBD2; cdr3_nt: TGTGCCAGCATCCTCCTCCAGCGGGGCTCCTACGAGCAGTACTTC; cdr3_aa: CASILLQRGSYEQYF
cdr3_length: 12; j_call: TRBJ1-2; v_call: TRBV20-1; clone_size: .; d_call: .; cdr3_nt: TGCAGTGCTTACCTTGGGTCAGATGTCCTCTCCTTC; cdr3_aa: CSAYLGSDVLSF
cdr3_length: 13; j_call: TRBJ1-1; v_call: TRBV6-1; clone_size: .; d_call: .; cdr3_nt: TGTGCCAGCAGGCAGGGCCTGAACACTGAAGCTTTCTTT; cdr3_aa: CASRQGLNTEAFF
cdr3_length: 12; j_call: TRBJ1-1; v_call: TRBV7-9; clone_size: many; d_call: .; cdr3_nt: TGTGCCAGCAGCTTAGGTCGGGATAGGTCTTTCTTT; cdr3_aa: CASSLGRDRSFF
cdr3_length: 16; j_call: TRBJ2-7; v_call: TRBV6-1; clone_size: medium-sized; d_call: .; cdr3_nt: TGTGCCAGCAGCACCAATGAACAGGGTTCCAGCTACGAGCAGTACTTC; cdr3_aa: CASSTNEQGSSYEQYF
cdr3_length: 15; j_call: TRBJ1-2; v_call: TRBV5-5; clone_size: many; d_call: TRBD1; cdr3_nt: TGTGCCAGCAGCTTTCTCGGCAGGGGGACCTATGGCTACACCTTC; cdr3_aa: CASSFLGRGTYGYTF
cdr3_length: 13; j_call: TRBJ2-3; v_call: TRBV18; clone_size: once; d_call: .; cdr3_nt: TGTGCCAGCTCACCAATGTGGGACTCTACGCAGTATTTT; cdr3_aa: CASSPMWDSTQYF
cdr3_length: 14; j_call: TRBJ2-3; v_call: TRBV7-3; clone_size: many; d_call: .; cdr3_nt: TGTGCCAGCAGCTTAGGGGGGCTCGCAGATACGCAGTATTTT; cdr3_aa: CASSLGGLADTQYF
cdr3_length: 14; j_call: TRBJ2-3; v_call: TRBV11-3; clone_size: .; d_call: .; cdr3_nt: TGTGCCAGCAGCCTAGGGGCGTTAGTAGATACGCAGTATTTT; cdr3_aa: CASSLGALVDTQYF